The 28 T cell receptor beta chains below all came from one sample that was sequenced in a study of cytomegalovirus exposure and HLA in healthy donors. PCR amplification relied on 60 Vbeta primers (plus 13 Jbeta primers). TCRdb keeps only in-frame clones here, not all; method: immunoSEQ multiplex PCR. Among about 160,000 clones listed, less than 80% were seen once. The source material was PBMCs. These receptors originate from a man aged 35-49 years in good health and CMV-seronegative.

The chain has TRBV28 and TRBJ2-5; 7 nucleotides match TRBD1. Matching the DNA end better, TRBJ2-7 makes the J call doubtful. Looked up from germline, CDR1 is MDHEN and CDR2 is SYDVKM. The CDR3 runs 14 residues. The CDR3 protein is CASSPGHRGIEQYF. The CDR3 DNA is TGTGCCAGCAGTCCGGGGCACAGGGGAATCGAGCAGTACTTC.

This chain connects TRBV30 to TRBJ2-3; 9 positions agree with TRBD2. This CDR3 region has 15 residues. The J segment lost 2 bases and the V segment lost 1 base, leaving 4 bases of the junction unmatched. CDR1 is GTSNPN, CDR2 SVGIG, per germline (reference sequence). This CDR3 reads CAWSGPSGITDTQYF. Here the CDR3 DNA reads TGTGCCTGGAGTGGCCCTAGCGGGATCACAGATACGCAGTATTTT.

V is TRBV18 and J is TRBJ1-5; the match to TRBD1 covers 7 bases. V dropped 3 bases and J dropped 7; count of bases not matched to a gene: 9. CDR3 length: 15 residues. Per the germline V gene, CDR1 is KGHSH and CDR2 is LQKENI. The CDR3, as DNA: TGTGCCAGCTCACCTGTTGACAGGGTTAGACAGCCCCAGCATTTT. Its protein is CASSPVDRVRQPQHF.

The chain has TRBV6-6 and TRBJ1-1; TRBD1 agrees at 8 bases. This CDR3 is built from 16 residues. The V and J ends lost 10 bases and 5 bases, in that order; junction bases with no gene match: 18. Germline CDR1 and CDR2: MNHNY and SVGAGI (reference sequence). CDR3 bases: TGTGCCACCGCGACGGACAGGGTTATTTCTAGTACTGAAGCTTTCTTT. Translated: CATATDRVISSTEAFF.

V usage is TRBV28 and J usage is TRBJ2-1; the match to TRBD1 covers 9 bases. The length of the CDR3 is 16 residues. The V gene end was trimmed by 7 bases and the J gene end by 5 bases; junction bases not matched to a gene: 12. From germline, CDR1 is MDHEN and CDR2 SYDVKM. The CDR3 is CASTRDRVLRNNEQFF. CDR3 coding DNA: TGTGCCAGCACCCGGGACAGGGTTTTAAGGAACAATGAGCAGTTCTTC. Looking up the rest from reference TRBV28 and TRBJ2-1 gives the full variable domain: DVKVTQSSRYLVKRTGEKVFLECVQDMDHENMFWYRQDPGLGLRLIYFSYDVKMKEKGDIPEGYSVSREKKERFSLILESASTNQTSMYLCASTRDRVLRNNEQFFGPGTRLTVL.

The chain couples TRBV19 to TRBJ2-3; 8 bases fit TRBD2. With 3 bases clipped from V and 5 bases from J, the junction kept 13 bases outside the gene matches. This CDR3 contains 17 residues. Germline V gene sequence: CDR1 LNHDA, CDR2 SQIVND (reference sequence). The DNA for the CDR3 is TGTGCCAGTAGTATCCAAGCTCCAGCGGGAGCTCTAGATACGCAGTATTTT. Protein sequence: CASSIQAPAGALDTQYF.

This clone has a handful of counts. The chain employs TRBV28 and TRBJ1-3, with D possibly matching TRBD1 (5 bases). The CDR3 consists of 15 residues. V dropped 10 bases and J dropped 0 bases, with 16 bases sitting between them. Germline V lookup: CDR1 MDHEN, CDR2 SYDVKM. The CDR3 here is CATGGGILSGNTIYF. CDR3 DNA sequence: TGTGCCACGGGGGGAGGGATCCTCTCTGGAAACACCATATATTTT.

V gene TRBV29-1 combines with J gene TRBJ2-7; perhaps TRBD1 as D (5 bases). V was clipped by 4 bases and J by 2 bases, with 9 bases between them. The CDR3 spans 12 residues. From germline, CDR1 is SQVTM and CDR2 ANQGSEA. This chain's CDR3 is CSVGDSTYEQYF. CDR3 in DNA: TGCAGCGTTGGCGACAGCACCTACGAGCAGTACTTC.

The chain carries TRBV5-1 and TRBJ2-1; 13 bases are shared with TRBD2. Germline V CDR1 and CDR2: SGHRS, YFSETQ. This CDR3 comprises 15 residues. J gave up 9 bases and V 3 bases, and 6 bases lay outside the gene matches. The CDR3 region is CASSSLAGGPGEQFF. Here the CDR3 DNA reads TGCGCCAGCAGCTCACTAGCGGGAGGGCCCGGTGAGCAGTTCTTC.

The chain employs TRBV28 and TRBJ2-2; 9 bases line up with TRBD1. The CDR3 consists of 15 residues. Germline V CDR1 and CDR2: MDHEN, SYDVKM. The ends lost 5 bases at V and 5 bases at J; junction bases unmatched: 6. CDR3 coding DNA: TGTGCCAGCAGTAGGACAGGGGTATGGACCGGGGAGCTGTTTTTT. Its translation is CASSRTGVWTGELFF.

The gene calls are TRBV5-1 and TRBJ2-3; tentative D call: TRBD1 (5 bases). Germline CDR1 and CDR2: SGHRS and YFSETQ. With 0 bases removed from V and 4 bases from J, the gap between germline ends came to 12 bases. The CDR3 length is 15 residues. Written as DNA, the CDR3 is TGCGCCAGCAGCTTGGAGGGGAATTATCCAGATACGCAGTATTTT. As protein: CASSLEGNYPDTQYF.

This clone occurred a few times. This chain uses TRBV20-1 with TRBJ2-1; D unclear. This CDR3 is 11 amino acids long. The germline CDR1 and CDR2 sequences are DFQATT and SNEGSKA (reference sequence). V lost 0 bases and J 8 bases, leaving 5 bases between the germline ends. CDR3 in DNA: TGCAGTGCTAGAGATCTCGATGAGCAGTTCTTC. Encoded protein: CSARDLDEQFF.

V is TRBV2 and J is TRBJ2-1; 14 nucleotides agree with TRBD2. This CDR3 has 16 residues. Germline V gene data show CDR1 as SNHLY and CDR2 as FYNNEI. With V trimmed by 4 bases and J by 10 bases, 9 bases remained unmatched. CDR3 loop: CASSGPGLAGVEEQFF. The CDR3 DNA follows: TGTGCCAGCAGTGGACCGGGACTAGCGGGAGTCGAGGAGCAGTTCTTC.

CDR3: CASSIDRTDNTQYF. In DNA, the CDR3 is TGTGCCAGTAGTATCGACAGGACTGATAATACGCAGTATTTT. This chain joins TRBV19 and TRBJ2-3, with D possibly matching TRBD1 (6 bases). The CDR3 length is 14 residues. Trimming removed 3 bases from V and 7 bases from J, with 14 bases in between. Looked up from germline, CDR1 is LNHDA and CDR2 is SQIVND (reference sequence).

The genes are TRBV11-2 and TRBJ1-5; TRBD1 is a possible D gene (5 bases). The CDR3 is made up of 16 amino acids. The germline V gene encodes CDR1 SGHAT and CDR2 FQNNGV. V was cut by 0 bases and J by 2 bases, with 11 bases left in between. In DNA form, the CDR3 reads TGTGCCAGCAGCTTAGAGGGAGGGGCCGGCAATCAGCCCCAGCATTTT. As protein: CASSLEGGAGNQPQHF. The complete variable domain, with remaining parts taken from reference TRBV11-2 and TRBJ1-5, reads EAGVAQSPRYKIIEKRQSVAFWCNPISGHATLYWYQQILGQGPKLLIQFQNNGVVDDSQLPKDRFSAERLKGVDSTLKIQPAKLEDSAVYLCASSLEGGAGNQPQHFGDGTRLSIL.

This clone has more than one count but fewer than ten. The chain employs TRBV30 and TRBJ2-1; 12 bases are a match to TRBD2. After removal of 0 bases from V and 6 bases from J, the junction contained 3 bases not matched to a gene. The germline gives CDR1 GTSNPN, CDR2 SVGIG (reference sequence). CDR3 length: 15 amino acids. This chain's CDR3 is CAWSVGLAGSNEQFF. In DNA form, the CDR3 reads TGTGCCTGGAGTGTAGGACTAGCGGGAAGCAATGAGCAGTTCTTC.

V gene TRBV7-9 combines with J gene TRBJ2-1; 11 bases match TRBD2. Losses at the gene ends were 5 bases for V and 8 bases for J; bases not matched to a gene: 14. Germline assignment: CDR1 SEHNR and CDR2 FQNEAQ (reference sequence). This CDR3 comprises 17 residues. The CDR3 region has the DNA TGTGCCAGCAGCCCTAGATTCGGACTAGCGGGCGGCGATGAGCAGTTCTTC. Its translation: CASSPRFGLAGGDEQFF.

This rearrangement joins TRBV6-4 to TRBJ2-1, with TRBD2 matching over 8 bases. The CDR3 extends over 15 amino acids. Trimming took 6 bases from V and 3 from J; bases not matched to a gene: 7. Germline V lookup: CDR1 MRHNA, CDR2 SNTAGT. In DNA, the CDR3 is TGTGCCAGCAGAAGCCTTGGGACTAGCTACAATGAGCAGTTCTTC. Translating gives CASRSLGTSYNEQFF.

The rearrangement uses TRBV7-8 and TRBJ1-1, with a tentative D call TRBD1 (5 bases). There are 14 residues in the CDR3. Between the trimmed V and J ends, which lost 5 bases and 4 bases, there was a span of 14 bases. Germline V lookup: CDR1 SGHVS, CDR2 FQNEAQ. CDR3 protein: CASSPRRGGTEAFF. The CDR3 DNA reads as TGTGCCAGCAGCCCTCGTCGGGGGGGCACTGAAGCTTTCTTT.

The rearrangement links TRBV7-2 to TRBJ2-3; D gene uncertain. Germline CDR1 is SGHTA and CDR2 is FQGNSA. V lost 1 base, J lost 4 bases, and 9 bases lay in between. CDR3 length: 14 residues. The CDR3 DNA is TGTGCCAGCAGCTTAGACGTCTCGGCAGATACGCAGTATTTT. Its protein is CASSLDVSADTQYF.

The chain is built from TRBV18 and TRBJ1-1; D is perhaps TRBD1 (6 bases). With 2 bases removed from V and 1 base from J, the gap between germline ends came to 11 bases. The CDR3 consists of 15 residues. Germline V CDR1 and CDR2: KGHSH, LQKENI. The CDR3: CASSPERQENTEAFF. The CDR3 DNA follows: TGTGCCAGCTCACCAGAAAGACAGGAGAACACTGAAGCTTTCTTT.

The rearrangement uses TRBV6-6 and TRBJ1-6; possibly TRBD1 for D (6 bases). There are 14 residues in the CDR3. Trimming took off 9 bases at V and 9 bases at J, with 18 bases between the two ends. CDR1 and CDR2 (germline): MNHNY, SVGAGI (reference sequence). The CDR3 region has the DNA TGTGCCAGAGAGAAACAGGGTTGGCGTTCACCCCTCCACTTT. This translates into CAREKQGWRSPLHF.

The chain employs TRBV19 and TRBJ2-5; 8 positions match TRBD1. The trim removed 5 bases at V and 5 bases at J, leaving 10 bases unmatched. Germline loops: CDR1 LNHDA, CDR2 SQIVND (reference sequence). The CDR3 extends over 15 amino acids. CDR3 loop: CASSGPGGLGETQYF. As DNA, the CDR3 is TGTGCCAGTAGTGGTCCAGGGGGCTTAGGGGAGACCCAGTACTTC. The full variable domain, in which reference TRBV19 and TRBJ2-5 provide the parts outside the CDR3, is DGGITQSPKYLFRKEGQNVTLSCEQNLNHDAMYWYRQDPGQGLRLIYYSQIVNDFQKGDIAEGYSVSREKKESFPLTVTSAQKNPTAFYLCASSGPGGLGETQYFGPGTRLLVL.

The V call is TRBV29-1, the J call TRBJ2-7; D is possibly TRBD1 (5 bases). The V end was cut by 5 bases, the J end by 4 bases, with 12 bases between. This CDR3 region has 12 residues. Germline V gives CDR1 SQVTM, CDR2 ANQGSEA. The CDR3 spells CSVWGTKYEQYF. CDR3 bases: TGCAGCGTTTGGGGCACCAAATACGAGCAGTACTTC.

This sequence joins TRBV7-2 and TRBJ2-7; a weak D match, TRBD1 (5 bases). The germline V and J ends were trimmed by 7 bases and 5 bases, with 18 bases remaining between them. In germline, CDR1 is SGHTA, CDR2 FQGNSA. This CDR3 spans 14 amino acids. CDR3: CASTLHATGNEQYF. The CDR3 DNA reads as TGTGCCAGCACCCTTCATGCTACAGGAAACGAGCAGTACTTC. The variable domain in full, completed from reference TRBV7-2 and TRBJ2-7, reads GAGVSQSPSNKVTEKGKDVELRCDPISGHTALYWYRQSLGQGLEFLIYFQGNSAPDKSGLPSDRFSAERTGGSVSTLTIQRTQQEDSAVYLCASTLHATGNEQYFGPGTRLTVT.

The chain links TRBV9 to TRBJ2-3; 9 bases line up with TRBD2. The CDR3 length is 15 residues. CDR1 and CDR2 (germline): SGDLS, YYNGEE. Losses at the gene ends were 0 bases for V and 5 bases for J; bases not matched to a gene: 4. CDR3 coding DNA: TGTGCCAGCAGCGTAGTTAGCGGGAGTGGAGATACGCAGTATTTT. Protein product: CASSVVSGSGDTQYF.

CDR3 DNA: TGTGCCAGCAATCCTAGCGGGACGAACGGGGAGCTGTTTTTT. Translation gives CASNPSGTNGELFF. This chain uses TRBV9 with TRBJ2-2; 9 positions agree with TRBD2. Trimming took 6 bases from V and 7 from J; bases not matched to a gene: 7. Germline CDR1 and CDR2: SGDLS and YYNGEE. This CDR3 region has 14 residues.

The chain carries TRBV5-1 and TRBJ2-2; the match to TRBD1 covers 8 bases. The CDR3 covers 15 residues. From germline, CDR1 is SGHRS and CDR2 YFSETQ. V dropped 3 bases and J dropped 0; count of bases not matched to a gene: 1. CDR3 residues: CASSSTGANTGELFF. In DNA form, the CDR3 reads TGCGCCAGCAGCTCGACAGGGGCGAACACCGGGGAGCTGTTTTTT.